Shown below are 28 T cell receptor beta chains from a single sample sequenced in a study of shared T cell receptors in the human thymus. Some clones are missing from TCRdb's copy, which holds only in-frame ones; the method was immunoSEQ multiplex PCR. Of hundreds of thousands of clones listed, more than 75% are singletons. This sample also appeared in a second study, on human thymus T cells.

The sequencing sample was made of thymocytes. The receptors were gathered from a boy less than two years old with a congenital heart defect.

The genes are TRBV6-5 and TRBJ2-3, with 9 bases identical to TRBD1. CDR1 and CDR2 from the germline V gene are MNHEY and SVGAGI. V was clipped by 10 bases and J by 3 bases; unmatched bases: 5. This CDR3 contains 13 residues. The CDR3 DNA reads as TGTGCCACCATGACAGGGGGGACAGATACGCAGTATTTT. Amino acids: CATMTGGTDTQYF.

This clone was seen a single time. The CDR3 protein is CASSFYSGSRADTQYF. The DNA for the CDR3 is TGTGCCAGCAGCTTTTATAGCGGGAGTAGGGCAGATACGCAGTATTTT. The chain recombines TRBV5-8 with TRBJ2-3; 9 nucleotides line up with TRBD2. The V segment lost 2 bases and the J segment 4 bases; nucleotides outside the gene matches: 8. Germline lookup yields CDR1 SGHTS and CDR2 YDEGEE. The CDR3 is 16 residues long.

The CDR3 coding sequence is TGTGCCAGCCGGGATCGGGCAGGCTATGGCTACACCTTC. As protein: CASRDRAGYGYTF. The V and J genes are TRBV5-4 and TRBJ1-2; D remains unclear. V shed 7 bases and J shed 4 bases, with 14 bases lying between them. Germline values: CDR1 SGHNT, CDR2 YYREEE (reference sequence). The CDR3 is 13 amino acids.

The chain recombines TRBV7-9 with TRBJ1-3; no clear D gene. Looked up from germline, CDR1 is SEHNR and CDR2 is FQNEAQ (reference sequence). V was clipped by 3 bases and J by 7 bases, with 10 bases between them. This CDR3 is 13 amino acids long. The CDR3 nucleotides read TGTGCCAGCAGCTTGGTCCACCGGAACACCATATATTTT. Its protein product is CASSLVHRNTIYF.

The J gene is TRBJ1-1, the V gene TRBV11-1, with TRBD1 as a possible D gene (6 bases). The V end was cut by 4 bases, the J end by 9 bases, with 9 bases between. Germline loops: CDR1 SGHAT, CDR2 FQDESV (reference sequence). The CDR3 runs 11 residues. The CDR3 spells CASSSRGKAFF. The CDR3, as DNA: TGTGCCAGCAGCTCCAGGGGCAAAGCTTTCTTT.

The chain uses TRBV6-1 and TRBJ2-1; 9 bases fit TRBD2. Germline trimming cut 1 base from V and 6 bases from J; bases unmatched to any gene: 7. The CDR3 length is 16 residues. Germline CDR1 reads MNHNS; CDR2 reads SASEGT. For the CDR3, the DNA is TGTGCCAGCAGTGAAGTGAATAGCGGGAGATGCAATGAGCAGTTCTTC. It codes for CASSEVNSGRCNEQFF.

This clone was seen just once. The CDR3 DNA reads TGTGCCAGCAGATTACAGGGGACAGGGAGAAACGAGCAGTACTTC. This sequence encodes CASRLQGTGRNEQYF. V is TRBV6-5 and J is TRBJ2-7; 9 bases map to TRBD1. The CDR3 has 15 residues. The germline V gene encodes CDR1 MNHEY and CDR2 SVGAGI. V lost 6 bases to trimming and J lost 5 bases; unmatched junction nucleotides: 11.

The chain recombines TRBV15 with TRBJ2-1, with 11 nucleotides matching TRBD2. The germline gives CDR1 LNHNV, CDR2 YYDKDF (reference sequence). J gave up 0 bases and V 3 bases, and 7 bases lay outside the gene matches. The CDR3 consists of 18 residues. In DNA, the CDR3 is TGTGCCACCAGCAGGGGACTAGCGGTTACCAGCTCCTACAATGAGCAGTTCTTC. It codes for CATSRGLAVTSSYNEQFF.

The rearrangement joins TRBV6-4 to TRBJ2-3, with TRBD2 matching over 7 bases. The germline V gene has CDR1 MRHNA and CDR2 SNTAGT. This CDR3 contains 15 residues. Trimming removed 4 bases from V and 5 bases from J; junction bases left unmatched: 9. CDR3 sequence: CASSVSAGDRDTQYF. CDR3 sequence (DNA): TGTGCCAGCAGTGTCTCGGCGGGAGACAGAGATACGCAGTATTTT.

J is TRBJ2-4 and V is TRBV18; TRBD2 is a possible D gene (5 bases). The CDR3 spans 17 residues. The V end was cut by 2 bases, the J end by 1 base, with 15 bases between. Germline CDR1 KGHSH, CDR2 LQKENI. Here the CDR3 reads CASSPSEGVQAKNIQYF. The CDR3 nucleotides read TGTGCCAGCTCACCAAGTGAGGGAGTGCAGGCCAAAAACATTCAGTACTTC.

The chain uses TRBV15 and TRBJ2-1, with TRBD2 identical over 14 bases. The CDR3 is made up of 16 amino acids. V was clipped by 1 base and J by 9 bases; unmatched bases: 5. Germline assignment: CDR1 LNHNV and CDR2 YYDKDF (reference sequence). CDR3 sequence reads: CATSRAGTSGSFEQFF. The DNA for the CDR3 is TGTGCCACCAGCAGAGCTGGGACTAGCGGGAGTTTTGAGCAGTTCTTC.

This clone came up a few times. The chain couples TRBV10-2 to TRBJ1-1; TRBD1 matches 7 bases. CDR1 WSHSY and CDR2 SAAADI come from the germline V gene. With 8 bases clipped from V and 0 bases from J, the junction kept 12 bases outside the gene matches. The CDR3 consists of 16 residues. The chain's CDR3 is CASGGPQGPMNTEAFF. DNA for the CDR3: TGCGCCAGCGGGGGGCCACAGGGGCCTATGAACACTGAAGCTTTCTTT.

The chain recombines TRBV11-2 with TRBJ1-4; 9 bases match TRBD1. V gave up 6 bases and J gave up 4 bases; unmatched junction bases: 6. CDR3 size: 15 residues. Germline V gene data show CDR1 as SGHAT and CDR2 as FQNNGV. This CDR3 reads CASSLPGQGNEKLFF. The CDR3 DNA reads as TGTGCCAGCAGTCTCCCGGGACAGGGTAATGAAAAACTGTTTTTT.

V is TRBV10-2 and J is TRBJ2-2; D is possibly TRBD2 (5 bases). In germline, CDR1 is WSHSY, CDR2 SAAADI. The CDR3 runs 13 residues. With 6 bases removed from V and 5 bases from J, the gap between germline ends came to 10 bases. The CDR3 spells CASRLDNTGELFF. The CDR3 DNA reads as TGCGCCAGCAGACTAGATAATACCGGGGAGCTGTTTTTT.

V and J are TRBV7-3 and TRBJ2-2; the match to TRBD2 covers 9 bases. J was trimmed by 7 bases and V by 7 bases; bases with no gene match: 10. The germline CDR1 and CDR2 sequences are SGHTA and FQGTGA. CDR3 length equals 15 residues. Here the CDR3 reads CASTLSGSRDGELFF. The CDR3 DNA sequence: TGTGCCAGCACCCTTAGCGGGAGTCGGGACGGGGAGCTGTTTTTT.

The chain joins TRBV4-2 to TRBJ2-1; TRBD2 matches at 12 bases. Losses at the gene ends were 0 bases for V and 7 bases for J; bases not matched to a gene: 13. CDR3 size: 19 residues. Germline V gives CDR1 LGHNA, CDR2 YNFKEQ. CDR3 sequence: CASSQEVMASGRAGNEQFF. The CDR3 DNA reads as TGTGCCAGCAGCCAAGAAGTAATGGCTAGCGGGAGGGCGGGGAATGAGCAGTTCTTC.

The chain combines TRBV30 with TRBJ1-5; D is unclear. Germline V gene lookup returns CDR1 GTSNPN and CDR2 SVGIG (reference sequence). Trimming left V 4 bases short and J 1 base short, with 17 bases between. The length of the CDR3 is 16 residues. The CDR3 here is CAWIPKPGSSNQPQHF. As DNA, the CDR3 is TGTGCCTGGATCCCGAAACCGGGATCGAGCAATCAGCCCCAGCATTTT.

This chain uses TRBV6-5 with TRBJ1-1; D is unclear. V dropped 4 bases and J dropped 3 bases, with 12 bases sitting between them. This CDR3 comprises 14 residues. CDR1 and CDR2 (germline): MNHEY, SVGAGI. The CDR3 here is CASSSSHPYTEAFF. The CDR3 nucleotides are TGTGCCAGCAGTTCGAGTCACCCTTACACTGAAGCTTTCTTT.

The chain recombines TRBV7-2 with TRBJ2-1; 8 bases match TRBD2. The CDR3 has 16 amino acids. With V trimmed by 4 bases and J by 4 bases, 9 bases remained unmatched. CDR1 is SGHTA and CDR2 is FQGNSA in the germline V gene. Here the CDR3 reads CASSSPGLGNYNEQFF. The CDR3 coding sequence is TGTGCCAGCAGCTCACCGGGACTAGGGAATTACAATGAGCAGTTCTTC.

The rearrangement uses TRBV25-1 and TRBJ2-5; tentatively, D is TRBD2 (6 bases). Germline V gene sequence: CDR1 MGHDK, CDR2 SYGVNS. The CDR3 covers 15 residues. V gave up 2 bases and J gave up 6 bases, with 16 bases separating them. The CDR3 nucleotides read TGTGCCAGCAGTGAAGGGGGGTTGAGGGCCAAGACCCAGTACTTC. Translating it yields CASSEGGLRAKTQYF.

CDR3 DNA sequence: TGCGCCAGCAGCCCGGAGGCTGCGGGAGGGAACACCGGGGAGCTGTTTTTT. Translated, it gives CASSPEAAGGNTGELFF. The chain employs TRBV5-1 and TRBJ2-2, with 8 positions matching TRBD2. The CDR3 contains 17 residues. The germline V gene has CDR1 SGHRS and CDR2 YFSETQ. Unmatched junction bases numbered 9, after V lost 4 bases and J lost 1 base.

In this sample, this clone turned up once. The chain uses TRBV6-1 and TRBJ1-5; no clear D. Germline CDR1 reads MNHNS; CDR2 reads SASEGT. Trimming removed 6 bases from V and 1 base from J, with 13 bases in between. The CDR3 length is 15 residues. Here the CDR3 reads CASRCLTESNQPQHF. DNA for the CDR3: TGTGCCAGCAGGTGTCTTACTGAAAGCAATCAGCCCCAGCATTTT.

A single count supports this clone. V usage is TRBV6-5 and J usage is TRBJ2-7, with TRBD1 matching over 9 bases. The CDR3 is made up of 15 amino acids. The J segment lost 4 bases and the V segment lost 4 bases, leaving 8 bases of the junction unmatched. The germline V gene has CDR1 MNHEY and CDR2 SVGAGI. For the CDR3, the DNA is TGTGCCAGCAGTTCTCCCCGGGACAGGGCGTACGAGCAGTACTTC. Translated, it gives CASSSPRDRAYEQYF.

In its sample, this clone was seen a few times. V is TRBV9 and J is TRBJ1-4; TRBD1 aligns across 12 bases. V lost 3 bases and J lost 8; bases outside the gene matches: 14. The CDR3 sequence is 18 residues long. Germline CDR1 reads SGDLS; CDR2 reads YYNGEE. In DNA, the CDR3 is TGTGCCAGCAGCGAGGGACAGGGGGCAGGGGGTTTTTTCGAAAAACTGTTTTTT. It is translated as CASSEGQGAGGFFEKLFF. Supplemented by reference TRBV9 and TRBJ1-4, the full variable domain reads DSGVTQTPKHLITATGQRVTLRCSPRSGDLSVYWYQQSLDQGLQFLIQYYNGEERAKGNILERFSAQQFPDLHSELNLSSLELGDSALYFCASSEGQGAGGFFEKLFFGSGTQLSVL.

The chain links TRBV25-1 to TRBJ2-2; TRBD1 aligns across 10 bases. The CDR3 consists of 16 residues. Germline values: CDR1 MGHDK, CDR2 SYGVNS. Trimming removed 3 bases from V and 4 bases from J; junction bases left unmatched: 5. This CDR3 is CASSDADRGCTGELFF. CDR3 coding DNA: TGTGCCAGCAGTGACGCGGACAGGGGGTGCACCGGGGAGCTGTTTTTT.

This clone was found once. The chain has TRBV19 and TRBJ2-1, with a tentative D call TRBD2 (6 bases). Trimming left V 9 bases short and J 6 bases short, with 18 bases between. This CDR3 spans 14 amino acids. The V gene's germline CDR1 is LNHDA and CDR2 SQIVND (reference sequence). The CDR3 DNA reads as TGTGCCAGCCGACTAGGAGAGGTCCCCAATGAGCAGTTCTTC. Its protein product is CASRLGEVPNEQFF.

The genes are TRBV7-2 and TRBJ2-7; no firm D call. Trimming left V 1 base short and J 4 bases short, with 14 bases between. The CDR3 length is 15 residues. In germline, CDR1 is SGHTA, CDR2 FQGNSA. CDR3 nucleotides: TGTGCCAGCAGCTTAGAGGTCCTTATGCGGTACGAGCAGTACTTC. It translates to CASSLEVLMRYEQYF.

This rearrangement joins TRBV29-1 to TRBJ2-7; a possible D gene is TRBD2 (6 bases). The CDR3 has 13 amino acids. Trimming cost V 4 bases and J 4 bases, with 14 bases left between them. Germline V gives CDR1 SQVTM, CDR2 ANQGSEA. The CDR3 DNA is TGCAGCGTTGCCTCGGGAGTAGAATACGAGCAGTACTTC. Translating gives CSVASGVEYEQYF.